Shown below are 24 T cell receptor beta chains from a single sample sequenced in a study of T cells in Graves' hyperthyroidism and ophthalmopathy. Amplification of TCR beta CDR3 regions was performed using RNA transcripts as template. The TCR CDR3 first-round RT-PCR relied on the HTBI primer set. One entry per CDR3 protein, called by TCRdb with MiXCR from the multiplex PCR reads. The data show about 350,000 distinct CDR3 sequences, with around 14% seen just once and just under 25% held by the top ten. Sequencing was carried out using blood. These receptors all come from a young woman with Graves' hyperthyroidism.

This clonotype was detected ten times or more. The rearrangement joins TRBV7-2 to TRBJ2-7, with D possibly matching TRBD2 (5 bases). The germline CDR1 and CDR2 sequences are SGHTA and FQGNSA. V was shortened by 0 bases and J by 0 bases, with 6 bases between the two germline ends. CDR3 size: 14 residues. This CDR3 reads CASSLAEVSYEQYF. The CDR3 nucleotides are TGTGCCAGCAGCTTAGCGGAGGTCTCCTACGAGCAGTACTTC.

Points on this clonotype: A much more abundant neighbour one base away suggests this may be a read error. The chain employs TRBV12-3 or TRBV12-4 and TRBJ1-1; D is unresolved. The V and J ends lost 6 bases and 10 bases respectively, with 12 bases between them. This CDR3 has 11 amino acids. The CDR3 here is CASSIGDGAFF. The CDR3 DNA reads TGTGCCAGCAGCATAGGTGATGGAGCTTTCTTT.

This clonotype has at least ten counts. The chain combines TRBV12-3 or TRBV12-4 with TRBJ2-1, with D perhaps TRBD2 (6 bases). Trimming shortened V by 4 bases and J by 4 bases, and 14 bases separated the two germline ends. The CDR3 consists of 15 residues. The CDR3 DNA follows: TGTGCCAGCAGTTCCATAGCGGACCCGTACAATGAGCAGTTCTTC. Its translation: CASSSIADPYNEQFF.

The table lists this clonotype with many counts. Here the CDR3 DNA reads TGCGCCAGCAGCGCTAGCGGGGATCAAGAGACCCAGTACTTC. Translating gives CASSASGDQETQYF. The V call is TRBV10-1, the J call TRBJ2-5, with 9 bases fitting TRBD2. The germline gives CDR1 WNHNN, CDR2 SYGVQD (reference sequence). J lost 2 bases, V lost 6 bases, and 4 bases had no gene match. This CDR3 has 14 residues.

This clonotype has only a few counts. The chain employs TRBV28 and TRBJ1-3, with D hard to call. With 10 bases removed from V and 8 bases from J, the gap between germline ends came to 21 bases. Germline loops: CDR1 MDHEN, CDR2 SYDVKM. This CDR3 contains 14 residues. This chain's CDR3 is CATLEFGVSDTIYF. In nucleotides, the CDR3 is TGTGCCACCCTTGAGTTCGGGGTGTCAGACACCATATATTTT. Looking up the rest from reference TRBV28 and TRBJ1-3 gives the full variable domain: DVKVTQSSRYLVKRTGEKVFLECVQDMDHENMFWYRQDPGLGLRLIYFSYDVKMKEKGDIPEGYSVSREKKERFSLILESASTNQTSMYLCATLEFGVSDTIYFGEGSWLTVV.

This clonotype was observed many times. This chain joins TRBV6-2 or TRBV6-3 and TRBJ2-7; D unclear. This CDR3 has 11 amino acids. Germline V gives CDR1 MNHEY, CDR2 SVGEGT. V was shortened by 3 bases and J by 9 bases, with 9 bases between the two germline ends. The DNA for the CDR3 is TGTGCCAGCAGTTATAATGATCGGCAGTACTTC. Translating gives CASSYNDRQYF.

This clonotype has ten or more counts. The V gene is TRBV12-3 or TRBV12-4, the J gene TRBJ2-2; 14 bases are shared with TRBD2. V was pared by 5 bases and J by 1 base, with 6 bases of the junction left unmatched. This CDR3 is built from 18 residues. CDR3 sequence: CASSVRGTSGRNTGELFF. The CDR3 nucleotides read TGTGCCAGCAGTGTACGCGGGACTAGCGGGAGGAACACCGGGGAGCTGTTTTTT.

This clonotype was seen only a few times. The V call is TRBV12-3 or TRBV12-4, the J call TRBJ2-1, with no clear D. V shed 1 base and J shed 7 bases, with 14 bases lying between them. The CDR3 loop spans 15 amino acids. The CDR3 DNA reads TGTGCCAGCAGTTTAGTTTTGGCTACAGCGAATGAGCAGTTCTTC. Amino acids: CASSLVLATANEQFF.

This clonotype was observed a few times. The rearrangement joins TRBV7-9 to TRBJ2-2, with D hard to call. Looked up from germline, CDR1 is SEHNR and CDR2 is FQNEAQ (reference sequence). V lost 5 bases and J 7 bases, leaving 17 bases between the germline ends. The CDR3 runs 15 residues. This CDR3 is CASSPRLHSGGELFF. CDR3 nucleotide sequence: TGTGCCAGCAGCCCTCGGCTCCATTCGGGCGGGGAGCTGTTTTTT.

The chain couples TRBV18 to TRBJ2-1, with 10 bases aligning to TRBD2. V shed 6 bases, J shed 5 bases, and the junction held 10 bases outside the gene matches. The CDR3 loop spans 16 amino acids. The germline CDR1 and CDR2 sequences are KGHSH and LQKENI. CDR3 amino acids: CASSSTLAGDHNEQFF. As DNA, the CDR3 is TGTGCCAGCTCTTCGACCCTAGCGGGGGACCACAATGAGCAGTTCTTC.

This clonotype was detected many times. The chain couples TRBV6-5 to TRBJ1-1; tentatively, D is TRBD1 (6 bases). Germline CDR1 is MNHEY and CDR2 is SVGAGI. Between the trimmed V and J ends, which lost 0 bases and 1 base, there was a span of 15 bases. The CDR3 has 17 residues. The CDR3 DNA follows: TGTGCCAGCAGTTACTCAGGGGGTCTGGGGGGGAACACTGAAGCTTTCTTT. Encoded protein: CASSYSGGLGGNTEAFF.

A remark on this clonotype: Given a much more abundant clone one base away, this may be a read error. The conserved phenylalanine or tryptophan normally closing the CDR3 is absent here, so this likely arose from a read error. The genes are TRBV28 and TRBJ2-5; 7 positions agree with TRBD1. CDR1 MDHEN and CDR2 SYDVKM come from the germline V gene. The CDR3 is 13 amino acids. V was clipped by 3 bases and J by 4 bases; unmatched bases: 2. The CDR3 here is CASSLTGLETQYL. The DNA for the CDR3 is TGTGCCAGCAGTTTGACAGGGTTAGAGACCCAGTACCTC.

V gene TRBV7-9 combines with J gene TRBJ2-3; 13 nucleotides match TRBD2. After removal of 1 base from V and 1 base from J, the junction contained 5 bases not matched to a gene. The CDR3 covers 18 residues. In germline, CDR1 is SEHNR, CDR2 FQNEAQ (reference sequence). In DNA form, the CDR3 reads TGTGCCAGCAGCTTAGGGCGACTAGCGGGAGGCCGCACAGATACGCAGTATTTT. It is translated as CASSLGRLAGGRTDTQYF.

This clonotype showed up just a few times. This chain joins TRBV7-3 and TRBJ2-5; 7 bases agree with TRBD2. V trimming: 2 bases; J trimming: 1 base; junction bases outside the gene matches: 4. CDR1 and CDR2 from the germline V gene are SGHTA and FQGTGA. CDR3 length: 15 amino acids. CDR3 loop: CASSLGGGFQETQYF. In DNA, the CDR3 is TGTGCCAGCAGCTTAGGGGGGGGGTTCCAAGAGACCCAGTACTTC.

This clonotype was picked up a small number of times. The chain links TRBV9 to TRBJ2-3; TRBD2 is a possible D gene (7 bases). The CDR3 spans 17 residues. Germline V lookup: CDR1 SGDLS, CDR2 YYNGEE. Deletions cut 4 bases from V and 0 bases from J, with 18 bases between. The CDR3 sequence: CASSLEGGLLSTDTQYF. As DNA, the CDR3 is TGTGCCAGCAGCCTGGAAGGGGGACTACTAAGCACAGATACGCAGTATTTT.

The chain is built from TRBV2 and TRBJ1-3; TRBD1 might be the D (6 bases). V was pared by 5 bases and J by 3 bases, with 14 bases between. CDR1 SNHLY and CDR2 FYNNEI come from the germline V gene. The CDR3 extends over 15 amino acids. The CDR3 DNA sequence: TGTGCCAGCAGTCCTGCCTCCAGGGGTGGAAACACCATATATTTT. Amino acids: CASSPASRGGNTIYF.

The CDR3 loop is CASSSRQGKGGGQPQHF. DNA of the CDR3: TGTGCCAGTAGTTCCCGACAGGGGAAAGGAGGCGGTCAGCCCCAGCATTTT. The chain recombines TRBV19 with TRBJ1-5, with TRBD1 identical over 8 bases. Germline V gives CDR1 LNHDA, CDR2 SQIVND (reference sequence). J was trimmed by 6 bases and V by 5 bases; bases with no gene match: 15. The CDR3 has 17 amino acids.

As to this clonotype: A read error is possible here, since a much larger clone lies one base away. The rearrangement links TRBV30 to TRBJ1-2; TRBD1 might be the D (5 bases). This CDR3 region has 13 residues. CDR1 is GTSNPN, CDR2 SVGIG, per germline (reference sequence). The CDR3 coding sequence is TGTGCCTGGGCGCGGGTGGGGCCGCATGGCTACATCTTC. It encodes CAWARVGPHGYIF.

The rearrangement joins TRBV19 to TRBJ2-3; D may be TRBD1 (5 bases). The CDR3 has 15 residues. The V and J ends lost 6 bases and 1 base respectively, with 14 bases between them. CDR1 is LNHDA and CDR2 is SQIVND in the germline V gene (reference sequence). The CDR3 loop is CASRAIGARTDTQYF. The CDR3, as DNA: TGTGCCAGTAGGGCCATAGGGGCACGCACAGATACGCAGTATTTT.

This clonotype was seen at least ten times. The chain has TRBV10-3 and TRBJ1-5; D is unclear. The germline gives CDR1 ENHRY, CDR2 SYGVKD. This CDR3 has 13 amino acids. The ends were cut back, 7 bases at V and 5 bases at J, with 12 bases in the middle. This CDR3 reads CAIKAGRDQPQHF. The DNA of the CDR3 is TGTGCCATCAAGGCGGGTCGAGATCAGCCCCAGCATTTT.

This clonotype was seen repeatedly, ten times or more. The J gene is TRBJ2-1, the V gene TRBV2, with 7 bases identical to TRBD2. CDR1 SNHLY and CDR2 FYNNEI come from the germline V gene. This CDR3 is 15 amino acids long. Trimming removed 8 bases from V and 7 bases from J; junction bases left unmatched: 14. CDR3 residues: CASRTLGGSFNEQFF. In nucleotides, the CDR3 is TGTGCCAGCCGAACGCTAGGCGGGAGTTTTAATGAGCAGTTCTTC. The whole variable domain, remainder taken from reference TRBV2 and TRBJ2-1, is EPEVTQTPSHQVTQMGQEVILRCVPISNHLYFYWYRQILGQKVEFLVSFYNNEISEKSEIFDDQFSVERPDGSNFTLKIRSTKLEDSAMYFCASRTLGGSFNEQFFGPGTRLTVL.

This clonotype was seen a few times. This CDR3 is CASSESYTGEQYF. The CDR3, as DNA: TGTGCCAGCAGCGAATCGTACACTGGCGAGCAGTACTTC. The chain couples TRBV11-2 to TRBJ2-7; the D is unclear. V was trimmed by 5 bases and J by 6 bases, leaving 14 bases between them. Germline CDR1 reads SGHAT; CDR2 reads FQNNGV. This CDR3 contains 13 residues.

This clonotype was counted ten times or more. The chain employs TRBV2 and TRBJ2-7; 14 bases agree with TRBD2. CDR1 is SNHLY and CDR2 is FYNNEI in the germline V gene. Trimming at V came to 6 bases and at J to 0 bases, leaving 4 bases not matched to a gene. The CDR3 runs to 16 residues. CDR3: CASSGTSGSPSYEQYF. CDR3 nucleotides: TGTGCCAGCAGCGGGACTAGCGGGAGTCCCTCCTACGAGCAGTACTTC.

The rearrangement joins TRBV19 to TRBJ2-2, with D perhaps given as TRBD1 or TRBD2 (5 bases each). V was cut by 8 bases and J by 1 base, with 11 bases left in between. The germline V gene has CDR1 LNHDA and CDR2 SQIVND (reference sequence). This CDR3 is built from 14 residues. CDR3 residues: CASAGGWNTGELFF. As DNA, the CDR3 is TGTGCCAGTGCTGGGGGTTGGAACACCGGGGAGCTGTTTTTT.